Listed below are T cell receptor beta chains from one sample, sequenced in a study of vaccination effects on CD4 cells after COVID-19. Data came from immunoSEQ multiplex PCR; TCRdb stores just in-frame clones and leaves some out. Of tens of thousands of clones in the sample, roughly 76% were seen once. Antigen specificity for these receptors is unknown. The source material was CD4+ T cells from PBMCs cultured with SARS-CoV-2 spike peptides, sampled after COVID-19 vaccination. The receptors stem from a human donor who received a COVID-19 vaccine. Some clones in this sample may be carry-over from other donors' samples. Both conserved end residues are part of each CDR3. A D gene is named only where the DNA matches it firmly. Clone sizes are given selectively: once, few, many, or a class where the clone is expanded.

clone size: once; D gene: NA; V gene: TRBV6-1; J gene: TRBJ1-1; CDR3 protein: CASSEATEAEAFF; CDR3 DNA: TGTGCCAGCAGTGAAGCAACTGAGGCTGAAGCTTTCTTT
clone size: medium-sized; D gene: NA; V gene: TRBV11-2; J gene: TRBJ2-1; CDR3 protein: CASSFQGYGNSYNEQFF; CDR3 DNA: TGTGCCAGCAGCTTTCAGGGGTACGGGAACTCCTACAATGAGCAGTTCTTC
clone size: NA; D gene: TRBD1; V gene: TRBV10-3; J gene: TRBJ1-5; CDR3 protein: CAISGGQPNQPQHF; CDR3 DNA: TGTGCCATCAGTGGGGGACAGCCCAATCAGCCCCAGCATTTT
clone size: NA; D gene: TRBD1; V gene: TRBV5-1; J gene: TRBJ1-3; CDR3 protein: CASSWTGTAGSGNTIYF; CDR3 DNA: TGCGCCAGCAGCTGGACCGGGACAGCCGGCTCTGGAAACACCATATATTTT
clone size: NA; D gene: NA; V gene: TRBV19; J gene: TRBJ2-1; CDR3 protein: CASSIGRAGWRNEQFF; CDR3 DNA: TGTGCCAGTAGTATCGGTCGGGCAGGGTGGCGGAATGAGCAGTTCTTC
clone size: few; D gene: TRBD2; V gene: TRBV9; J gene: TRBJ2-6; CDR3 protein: CASSVGLAGARSGANVLTF; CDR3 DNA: TGTGCCAGCAGCGTGGGTCTAGCGGGGGCCCGCTCTGGGGCCAACGTCCTGACTTTC
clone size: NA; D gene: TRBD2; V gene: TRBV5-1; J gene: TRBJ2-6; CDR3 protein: CASSEGGVSGANVLTF; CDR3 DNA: TGCGCCAGCTCCGAGGGAGGGGTCTCTGGGGCCAACGTCCTGACTTTC
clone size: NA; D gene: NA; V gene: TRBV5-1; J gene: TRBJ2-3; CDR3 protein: CASSPGPSTDTQYF; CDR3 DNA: TGCGCCAGCAGCCCGGGGCCTAGCACAGATACGCAGTATTTT
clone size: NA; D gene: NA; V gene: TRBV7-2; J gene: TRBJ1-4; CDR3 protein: CASSLSQGGSEKLFF; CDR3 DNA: TGTGCCAGCAGCTTATCACAGGGTGGTAGTGAAAAACTGTTTTTT
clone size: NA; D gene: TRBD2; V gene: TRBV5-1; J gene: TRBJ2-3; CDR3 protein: CASSSASGGQPDTQYF; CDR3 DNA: TGCGCCAGCAGCTCCGCATCGGGGGGGCAGCCAGATACGCAGTATTTT
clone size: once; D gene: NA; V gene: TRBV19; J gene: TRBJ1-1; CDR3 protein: CASSIDAEYETEAFF; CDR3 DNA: TGTGCCAGTAGTATAGACGCAGAGTACGAAACTGAAGCTTTCTTT
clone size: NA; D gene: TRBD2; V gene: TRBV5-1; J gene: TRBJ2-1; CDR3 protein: CASRRIAGGLHEQFF; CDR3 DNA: TGCGCCAGCAGAAGAATAGCGGGGGGGCTCCATGAGCAGTTCTTC
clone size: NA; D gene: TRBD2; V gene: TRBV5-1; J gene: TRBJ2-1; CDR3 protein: CASSLAGGGVLYEQFF; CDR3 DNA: TGCGCCAGCAGCTTAGCGGGGGGCGGGGTCCTTTATGAGCAGTTCTTC
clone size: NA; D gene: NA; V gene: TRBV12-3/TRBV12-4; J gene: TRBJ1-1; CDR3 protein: CASSFSSNTEAFF; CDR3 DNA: TGTGCCAGCAGTTTTTCCTCGAACACTGAAGCTTTCTTT
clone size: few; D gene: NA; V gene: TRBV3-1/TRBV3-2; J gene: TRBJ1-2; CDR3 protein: CASSQAGGAGYGYTF; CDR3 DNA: TGTGCCAGCAGCCAGGCCGGAGGGGCGGGATATGGCTACACCTTC
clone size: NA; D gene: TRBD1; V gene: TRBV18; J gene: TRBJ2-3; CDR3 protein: CASSRLETGKGSRDTQYF; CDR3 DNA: TGTGCCAGCTCAAGGTTAGAGACAGGGAAGGGGTCTCGAGATACGCAGTATTTT
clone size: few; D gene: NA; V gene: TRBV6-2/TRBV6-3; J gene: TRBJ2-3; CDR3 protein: CASSRWGGAGDTQYF; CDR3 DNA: TGTGCCAGCAGCCGGTGGGGGGGGGCCGGAGATACGCAGTATTTT
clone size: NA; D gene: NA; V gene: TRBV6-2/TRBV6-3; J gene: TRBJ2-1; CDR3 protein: CASSSHRENEQFF; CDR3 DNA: TGTGCCAGCAGTTCCCACAGGGAGAATGAGCAGTTCTTC
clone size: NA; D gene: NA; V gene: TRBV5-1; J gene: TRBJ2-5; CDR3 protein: CASSLVSGGQETQYF; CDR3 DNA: TGCGCCAGCAGCTTGGTCTCGGGCGGGCAAGAGACCCAGTACTTC
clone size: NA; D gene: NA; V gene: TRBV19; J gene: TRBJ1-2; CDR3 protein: CASSGGQIWGNYGYTF; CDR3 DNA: TGTGCCAGTAGTGGTGGACAGATCTGGGGAAACTATGGCTACACCTTC
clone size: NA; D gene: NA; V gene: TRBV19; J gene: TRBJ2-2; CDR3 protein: CASSMTGTGELFF; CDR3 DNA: TGTGCCAGTAGTATGACGGGCACCGGGGAGCTGTTTTTT
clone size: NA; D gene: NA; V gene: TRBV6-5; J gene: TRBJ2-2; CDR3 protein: CASSYESGANTGELFF; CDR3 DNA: TGTGCCAGCAGTTACGAGTCGGGGGCGAACACCGGGGAGCTGTTTTTT
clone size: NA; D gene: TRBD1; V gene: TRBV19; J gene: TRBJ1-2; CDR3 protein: CASSRQGSSYGYTF; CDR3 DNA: TGTGCCAGTAGTCGACAGGGGTCCTCCTATGGCTACACCTTC
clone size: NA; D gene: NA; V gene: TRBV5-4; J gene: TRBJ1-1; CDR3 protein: CASSLEGGHTEAFF; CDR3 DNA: TGTGCCAGCAGCTTGGAAGGTGGTCACACTGAAGCTTTCTTT
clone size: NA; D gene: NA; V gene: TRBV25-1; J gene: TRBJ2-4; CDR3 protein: CASSDSIAQDIQYF; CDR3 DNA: TGTGCCAGCAGTGATTCCATAGCTCAGGACATTCAGTACTTC
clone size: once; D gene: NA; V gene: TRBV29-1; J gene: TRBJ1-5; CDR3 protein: CSVVSGNSNQPQHF; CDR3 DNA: TGCAGCGTTGTTTCCGGGAATAGCAATCAGCCCCAGCATTTT
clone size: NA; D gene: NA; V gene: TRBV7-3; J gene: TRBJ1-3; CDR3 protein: CASSFSEGNTIYF; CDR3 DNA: TGTGCCAGCAGCTTTTCTGAAGGAAACACCATATATTTT